One and the same sample provided the 12 T cell receptor beta chains below, sequenced in a study of T cell repertoires in cytomegalovirus infection. TCRdb reprocessed the reads with MiXCR, giving one entry per CDR3 protein. The profile covers around 310,000 distinct CDR3 sequences, with roughly a sixth appearing a single time and 12% taken by the ten largest. Input material: PBMCs. The receptors shown here come from a human donor in good health (CMV status not recorded). Some clones in this sample may be carry-over from other donors' samples.

This clonotype was detected ten times or more. For the CDR3, the DNA is TGCGCCAGCAGCCTGCGGACTACCCAAACTAGCACAGATACGCAGTATTTT. Its translation: CASSLRTTQTSTDTQYF. This sequence joins TRBV4-1 and TRBJ2-3; the D gene is possibly TRBD2 (6 bases). Trimming took 4 bases from V and 0 from J, leaving 17 bases between them. The CDR3 has 17 residues. Germline values: CDR1 MGHRA, CDR2 YSYEKL.

V is TRBV12-3 or TRBV12-4 and J is TRBJ2-2; no firm D call. The V end was cut by 3 bases, the J end by 0 bases, with 8 bases between. CDR3 size: 15 residues. The CDR3 DNA reads TGTGCCAGCAGTTTGCACAGCTCGAACACCGGGGAGCTGTTTTTT. Its translation is CASSLHSSNTGELFF.

This clonotype showed up just a few times. The rearrangement uses TRBV27 and TRBJ1-1; D unresolved. In germline, CDR1 is MNHEY, CDR2 SMNVEV (reference sequence). Trimming pared 1 base from V and 5 bases from J, leaving 5 bases between. CDR3 length equals 12 residues. CDR3 protein: CASSLWRTEAFF. Here the CDR3 DNA reads TGTGCCAGCAGTTTATGGAGGACTGAAGCTTTCTTT.

The V and J genes are TRBV5-4 and TRBJ2-3; perhaps TRBD1 as D (5 bases). Germline V gene data show CDR1 as SGHNT and CDR2 as YYREEE (reference sequence). V gave up 0 bases and J gave up 0 bases, with 14 bases separating them. This CDR3 region has 17 residues. For the CDR3, the DNA is TGTGCCAGCAGCTTGGCCGTGGGGCCGCCTAGCACAGATACGCAGTATTTT. It yields the protein CASSLAVGPPSTDTQYF.

This chain connects TRBV6-6 to TRBJ2-1, with D perhaps matching TRBD1 or TRBD2 (5 bases each). V lost 8 bases and J 5 bases, leaving 16 bases between the germline ends. CDR1 is MNHNY, CDR2 SVGAGI, per germline (reference sequence). The CDR3 spans 14 residues. CDR3 DNA: TGTGCCAGCTCCTCACGGGACCGTAACAATGAGCAGTTCTTC. This sequence encodes CASSSRDRNNEQFF.

This chain joins TRBV5-4 and TRBJ1-4; perhaps TRBD1 as D (5 bases). The V end lost 3 bases, the J end lost 4 bases, and 10 bases lay between the germline ends. Per germline, CDR1 SGHNT and CDR2 YYREEE (reference sequence). The CDR3 is made up of 14 amino acids. The CDR3: CASSSAGVNEKLFF. The CDR3 DNA reads TGTGCCAGCAGCTCTGCGGGGGTTAATGAAAAACTGTTTTTT. The complete variable domain, with remaining parts taken from reference TRBV5-4 and TRBJ1-4, reads ETGVTQSPTHLIKTRGQQVTLRCSSQSGHNTVSWYQQALGQGPQFIFQYYREEENGRGNFPPRFSGLQFPNYSSELNVNALELDDSALYLCASSSAGVNEKLFFGSGTQLSVL.

This clonotype was observed many times. The rearrangement joins TRBV7-2 to TRBJ2-3, with D possibly being TRBD2 (5 bases). The CDR3 runs to 13 residues. The V end lost 3 bases, the J end lost 7 bases, and 11 bases lay between the germline ends. Per the germline V gene, CDR1 is SGHTA and CDR2 is FQGNSA. The CDR3 here is CASSFEGTNTQYF. The CDR3 nucleotides are TGTGCCAGCAGCTTCGAGGGTACGAATACGCAGTATTTT.

The sample holds many counts of this clonotype. The chain carries TRBV29-1 and TRBJ2-5; no firm D call. CDR1 SQVTM and CDR2 ANQGSEA come from the germline V gene. The CDR3 has 13 amino acids. V gave up 7 bases and J gave up 1 base, with 13 bases separating them. CDR3 sequence reads: CSAKRTVQETQYF. CDR3 bases: TGCAGCGCTAAAAGGACGGTCCAAGAGACCCAGTACTTC.

This clonotype was counted ten times or more. V usage is TRBV28 and J usage is TRBJ2-3; D uncertain. The CDR3 runs to 13 residues. V gave up 8 bases and J gave up 0 bases, with 9 bases separating them. The germline gives CDR1 MDHEN, CDR2 SYDVKM. CDR3 protein: CASAQSSTDTQYF. CDR3 bases: TGTGCCAGCGCACAATCTAGCACAGATACGCAGTATTTT.

The chain has TRBV6-5 and TRBJ2-2; D is ambiguous. The CDR3 consists of 15 residues. Germline V gene sequence: CDR1 MNHEY, CDR2 SVGAGI. V was clipped by 3 bases and J by 3 bases, with 11 bases between them. CDR3: CASSYETDYTGELFF. CDR3 DNA: TGTGCCAGCAGTTATGAAACAGACTACACCGGGGAGCTGTTTTTT.

This chain uses TRBV29-1 with TRBJ1-5, with no clear D. Germline CDR1 SQVTM, CDR2 ANQGSEA. V was cut by 5 bases and J by 4 bases, with 12 bases left in between. The CDR3 totals 13 residues. In nucleotides, the CDR3 is TGCAGCGTTACGGCAGGTCTAAATCAGCCCCAGCATTTT. As protein: CSVTAGLNQPQHF.

The sample holds a few counts of this clonotype. The chain couples TRBV7-8 to TRBJ1-5, with no clear D. In germline, CDR1 is SGHVS, CDR2 FQNEAQ. There are 12 residues in the CDR3. Trimming removed 1 base from V and 7 bases from J, with 5 bases in between. The CDR3 region has the DNA TGTGCCAGCAGCTTAGGTATACAGCCCCAGCATTTT. It translates to CASSLGIQPQHF. The complete variable domain, with remaining parts taken from reference TRBV7-8 and TRBJ1-5, reads GAGVSQSPRYKVAKRGQDVALRCDPISGHVSLFWYQQALGQGPEFLTYFQNEAQLDKSGLPSDRFFAERPEGSVSTLKIQRTQQEDSAVYLCASSLGIQPQHFGDGTRLSIL.